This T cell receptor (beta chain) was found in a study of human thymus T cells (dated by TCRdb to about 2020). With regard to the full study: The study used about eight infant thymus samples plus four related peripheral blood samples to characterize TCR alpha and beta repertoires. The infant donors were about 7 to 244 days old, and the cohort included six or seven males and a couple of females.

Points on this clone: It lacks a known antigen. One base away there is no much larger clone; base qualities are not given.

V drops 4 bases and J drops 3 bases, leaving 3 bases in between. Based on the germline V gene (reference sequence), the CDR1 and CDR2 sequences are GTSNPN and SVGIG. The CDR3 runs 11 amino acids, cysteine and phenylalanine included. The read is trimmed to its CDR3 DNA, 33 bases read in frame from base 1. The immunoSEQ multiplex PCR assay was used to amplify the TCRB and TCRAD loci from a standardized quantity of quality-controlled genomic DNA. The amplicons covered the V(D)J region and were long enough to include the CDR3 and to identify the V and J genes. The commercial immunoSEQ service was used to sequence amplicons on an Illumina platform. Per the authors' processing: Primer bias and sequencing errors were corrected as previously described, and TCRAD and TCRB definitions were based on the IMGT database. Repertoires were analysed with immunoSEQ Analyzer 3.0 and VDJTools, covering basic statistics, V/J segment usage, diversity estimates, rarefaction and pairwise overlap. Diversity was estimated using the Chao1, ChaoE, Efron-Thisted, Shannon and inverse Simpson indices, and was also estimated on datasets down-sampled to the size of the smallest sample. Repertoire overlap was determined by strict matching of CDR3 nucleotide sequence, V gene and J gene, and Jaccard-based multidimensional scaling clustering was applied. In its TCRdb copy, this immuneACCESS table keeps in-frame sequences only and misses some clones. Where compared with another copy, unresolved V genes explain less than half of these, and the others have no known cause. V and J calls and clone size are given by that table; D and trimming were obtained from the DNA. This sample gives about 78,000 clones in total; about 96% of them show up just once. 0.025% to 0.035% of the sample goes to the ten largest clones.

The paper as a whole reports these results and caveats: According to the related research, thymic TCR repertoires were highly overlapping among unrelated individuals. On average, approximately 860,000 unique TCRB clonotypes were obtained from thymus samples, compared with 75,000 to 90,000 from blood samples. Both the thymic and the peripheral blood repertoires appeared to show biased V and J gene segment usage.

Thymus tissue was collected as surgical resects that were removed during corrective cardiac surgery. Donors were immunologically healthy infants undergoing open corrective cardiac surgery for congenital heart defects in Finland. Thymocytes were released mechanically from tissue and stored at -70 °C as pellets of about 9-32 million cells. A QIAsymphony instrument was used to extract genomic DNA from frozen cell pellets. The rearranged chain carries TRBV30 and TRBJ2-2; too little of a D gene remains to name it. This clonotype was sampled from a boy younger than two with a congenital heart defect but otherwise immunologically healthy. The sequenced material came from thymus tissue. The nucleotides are TGTGCCTGGAAGGACACCGGGGAGCTGTTTTTT. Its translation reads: CAWKDTGELFF.